The clone carrying this T cell receptor beta chain was recorded a few times. Its specificity is not known. Documented time point: week 23, last vaccination. Alongside topical imiquimod, each dose of vaccine comprised 300 ug of mutant IDH1 20-mer peptide. New WHO grade 3 or 4 astrocytomas that were IDH1-mutant and ATRX-lost occurred in the donors. The sample is drawn from a study of a mutant IDH1 vaccine in newly diagnosed glioma. Study in general: Before enrollment, the patients had been treated with radiotherapy alone, temozolomide alone, or both together. Most of them had received both.

Measured with immunoSEQ multiplex PCR; TCRdb has only the in-frame clones, and not every one. The sample shows 52,000 or so clones, 80% to 85% of them seen only once. Trimming removed 4 bases from V and 2 bases from J, with 14 bases in between. Germline V gene data show CDR1 as LNHDA and CDR2 as SQIVND (reference sequence). The CDR3 totals 15 residues. This sequence was found in a middle-aged woman with glioma. Some clones in this sample may be carry-over from other donors' samples. The rearrangement links TRBV19 to TRBJ1-1; D is undetermined. The specimen comprised PBMCs, sampled from a glioma patient whose treatment included an IDH1 peptide vaccine. The CDR3 nucleotides read TGTGCCAGTAGTACACCCTCGGCAGCCAACACTGAAGCTTTCTTT. Translating it yields CASSTPSAANTEAFF.